This T cell receptor beta chain derives from a study of T cell repertoires in cytomegalovirus infection (dated by TCRdb to 2018 to 2020). Concerning the study at large: Because public TCR beta signatures pointed to carriage of CMV infection together with the matching HLA type, the HLA type of each donor mattered for the analysis.

This clonotype was detected a few times. It has no known antigen specificity. No base-level quality is on record; no much larger clone is a single base apart. The CDR3 starts with the cysteine, ends with the phenylalanine, and has 18 residues. Only the CDR3 DNA is retained, 54 bases long and in frame from the first base. Based on the germline V gene (reference sequence), the CDR1 and CDR2 sequences are SGHNT and YYREEE. V trim: 3 bases; J trim: 0 bases; unmatched bases: 11. This sample was sequenced with an Illumina HiSeq 1500. TCRdb cleaned the public reads at Q25 with fastp, built clones with MiXCR and kept in-frame beta chains. All rows with the same CDR3 protein become a single entry with the most common DNA and genes. The sample table contains hundreds of thousands of distinct CDR3 sequences; only one count was recorded for 15% to 20% of them. The biggest ten clones account for 7.5% to 9.5% of the sample.

Study-level results and caveats: Cumulative frequency of public TCR beta family members discriminated carriers of CMV infection plus the relevant HLA type in this cohort and an independent approximately 350-donor cohort. The ex vivo response was dominated by HLA-C-restricted CMV-specific TCR beta clonotypes, which also provided the single most frequent clonotype in two of eight donors.

The sequence links TRBV5-4 to TRBJ1-3, and 8 junction bases match TRBD1. This receptor was taken from a human donor in good health (CMV status not recorded). Some clones in this sample may be carry-over from other donors' samples. The sample was PBMCs. The CDR3 is CASSSWETGAISGNTIYF. The DNA sequence reads TGTGCCAGCAGCTCCTGGGAGACAGGGGCGATCTCTGGAAACACCATATATTTT.